Listed below are T cell receptor beta chains from one sample, sequenced in a study of blood T cell repertoires in COVID-19. Generated by immunoSEQ multiplex PCR, the TCRdb table keeps only in-frame clones and is missing some. The table lists about 270,000 clones, over 70% of them singletons. Sequencing input: peripheral blood. Receptors originate from a human donor in a cohort sampled during active COVID-19. CDR3s include the opening cysteine and the closing phenylalanine or tryptophan. Each record gives: J gene, V gene, clone size, CDR3 protein. A row's size may be missing; if present it is once, few, many or a size class.

j_call: TRBJ1-2; v_call: TRBV28; clone_size: -; cdr3_aa: CASMTGTVNYGYTF
j_call: TRBJ2-7; v_call: TRBV14; clone_size: -; cdr3_aa: CASSRDRVNYEQYF
j_call: TRBJ1-1; v_call: TRBV11-2; clone_size: -; cdr3_aa: CASSSSGVYTEAFF
j_call: TRBJ1-2; v_call: TRBV3-1/TRBV3-2; clone_size: -; cdr3_aa: CASSQGLNRALKYGYTF
j_call: TRBJ1-1; v_call: TRBV6-5; clone_size: -; cdr3_aa: CASTTDRANTEAFF
j_call: TRBJ2-7; v_call: TRBV18; clone_size: -; cdr3_aa: CASSPKEGVSGDLEQYF
j_call: TRBJ1-3; v_call: TRBV28; clone_size: -; cdr3_aa: CASSSRGGAGNTIYF
j_call: TRBJ2-1; v_call: TRBV4-1; clone_size: few; cdr3_aa: CASSQARTQRGDLYEQFF
j_call: TRBJ1-1; v_call: TRBV25-1; clone_size: -; cdr3_aa: CASSRYDRHEQAFF
j_call: TRBJ2-3; v_call: TRBV7-9; clone_size: -; cdr3_aa: CASSARPGFGTDTQYF
j_call: TRBJ1-3; v_call: TRBV6-5; clone_size: -; cdr3_aa: CASSLSSGNTIYF
j_call: TRBJ1-6; v_call: TRBV19; clone_size: -; cdr3_aa: CASSWRTTYNSPLHF
j_call: TRBJ2-6; v_call: TRBV28; clone_size: -; cdr3_aa: CASSSWTPTGSSGANVLTF
j_call: TRBJ2-3; v_call: TRBV7-2; clone_size: -; cdr3_aa: CASSLAPSGGAGTQYF
j_call: TRBJ1-1; v_call: TRBV6-2/TRBV6-3; clone_size: -; cdr3_aa: CASSTSTGGYTEAFF
j_call: TRBJ1-4; v_call: TRBV3-1/TRBV3-2; clone_size: -; cdr3_aa: CASSRLPAGEKLFF
j_call: TRBJ2-2; v_call: TRBV11-2; clone_size: -; cdr3_aa: CASSGLTGSRELFF
j_call: TRBJ2-1; v_call: TRBV15; clone_size: -; cdr3_aa: CATSRGGGVYNEQFF
j_call: TRBJ2-7; v_call: TRBV5-6; clone_size: -; cdr3_aa: CASSLGLAGEYEQYF
j_call: TRBJ2-6; v_call: TRBV28; clone_size: -; cdr3_aa: CASTPAAGAGANVLTF
j_call: TRBJ1-1; v_call: TRBV6-6; clone_size: -; cdr3_aa: CASSYTGTNTEAFF
j_call: TRBJ1-6; v_call: TRBV6-6; clone_size: few; cdr3_aa: CASNSNYNSPLHF
j_call: TRBJ1-3; v_call: TRBV5-4; clone_size: -; cdr3_aa: CASSLTTSSGNTIYF
j_call: TRBJ1-1; v_call: TRBV28; clone_size: -; cdr3_aa: CASSSTGLSTEAFF
j_call: TRBJ2-1; v_call: TRBV19; clone_size: -; cdr3_aa: CASSLSAGLSYNEQFF
j_call: TRBJ2-6; v_call: TRBV5-1; clone_size: -; cdr3_aa: CASSRSTSGSLRSGANVLTF
j_call: TRBJ2-7; v_call: TRBV5-6; clone_size: -; cdr3_aa: CASSFGQGYYEQYF
j_call: TRBJ1-1; v_call: TRBV28; clone_size: -; cdr3_aa: CASKEQGTTEAFF
j_call: TRBJ2-1; v_call: TRBV27; clone_size: -; cdr3_aa: CASSSPEGRGHNEQFF
j_call: TRBJ2-2; v_call: TRBV27; clone_size: -; cdr3_aa: CASSFIAGAGELFF
j_call: TRBJ2-4; v_call: TRBV19; clone_size: -; cdr3_aa: CASSLRGSGGVLAKNIQYF
j_call: TRBJ1-2; v_call: TRBV6-5; clone_size: -; cdr3_aa: CASSLGQGRGYTF
j_call: TRBJ2-3; v_call: TRBV7-7; clone_size: -; cdr3_aa: CASSLSAGTDTQYF
j_call: TRBJ2-1; v_call: TRBV3-1/TRBV3-2; clone_size: -; cdr3_aa: CASSQEVPGLAGTKSYNEQFF
j_call: TRBJ1-2; v_call: TRBV6-5; clone_size: -; cdr3_aa: CASSSTGRDGYTF
j_call: TRBJ2-6; v_call: TRBV15; clone_size: -; cdr3_aa: CATSRATSSGANVLTF
j_call: TRBJ2-4; v_call: TRBV19; clone_size: -; cdr3_aa: CASIGIAGGENIQYF
j_call: TRBJ1-2; v_call: TRBV6-4; clone_size: -; cdr3_aa: CASSPYDEGDANYGYTF
j_call: TRBJ2-7; v_call: TRBV28; clone_size: -; cdr3_aa: CASSLRPGSYEQYF
j_call: TRBJ2-3; v_call: TRBV7-2; clone_size: -; cdr3_aa: CASSLPERGRHTQYF
j_call: TRBJ1-3; v_call: TRBV6-5; clone_size: -; cdr3_aa: CASHRGGSGNTIYF
j_call: TRBJ1-2; v_call: TRBV28; clone_size: few; cdr3_aa: CASSAQYYGYTF
j_call: TRBJ2-5; v_call: TRBV5-1; clone_size: -; cdr3_aa: CASSGLLAGAQETQYF
j_call: TRBJ1-1; v_call: TRBV6-5; clone_size: few; cdr3_aa: CASSWDRGTEAFF
j_call: TRBJ1-1; v_call: TRBV10-3; clone_size: few; cdr3_aa: CAISDSGQLNTEAFF
j_call: TRBJ2-7; v_call: TRBV6-5; clone_size: -; cdr3_aa: CASRNRGRGGYEQYF
j_call: TRBJ1-4; v_call: TRBV13; clone_size: -; cdr3_aa: CASSLRRTNEKLFF
j_call: TRBJ2-7; v_call: TRBV28; clone_size: -; cdr3_aa: CASSSDRQQYF
j_call: TRBJ2-5; v_call: TRBV20-1; clone_size: -; cdr3_aa: CSASNERGVSSSRYQETQYF
j_call: TRBJ2-5; v_call: TRBV28; clone_size: -; cdr3_aa: CASNGGLAVQETQYF
j_call: TRBJ2-3; v_call: TRBV15; clone_size: -; cdr3_aa: CATSSFWEGSTDTQYF
j_call: TRBJ2-3; v_call: TRBV29-1; clone_size: -; cdr3_aa: CSVEDLLAGGPSDTQYF
j_call: TRBJ1-1; v_call: TRBV29-1; clone_size: many; cdr3_aa: CSVVVVPEAFF
j_call: TRBJ2-1; v_call: TRBV6-5; clone_size: -; cdr3_aa: CASSSLAGGREQFF
j_call: TRBJ1-6; v_call: TRBV9; clone_size: -; cdr3_aa: CASSGRGRDNSPLHF
j_call: TRBJ2-3; v_call: TRBV7-2; clone_size: -; cdr3_aa: CASSLVASTDTQYF
j_call: TRBJ2-7; v_call: TRBV6-1; clone_size: -; cdr3_aa: CASSSHEQYF
j_call: TRBJ1-6; v_call: TRBV27; clone_size: few; cdr3_aa: CASSFREGRSPLHF
j_call: TRBJ2-7; v_call: TRBV7-2; clone_size: -; cdr3_aa: CASSLGLADAYEQYF
j_call: TRBJ1-5; v_call: TRBV6-5; clone_size: -; cdr3_aa: CATHTGDYNQPQHF